This entry lists 2 T cell receptor beta chains sequenced from one sample in a study of shared clonotypes between healthy human individuals. The table came from immunoSEQ multiplex PCR; TCRdb's copy has only in-frame clones and leaves some out. The sample yields around 1.6 million clones, 95% to 99% seen once. Sequencing was performed on naive CD4+ T cells sorted from blood. Sample subset: CD45RA+ positively selected. These TCRs come from a man aged 25-45 years in good health.

This chain joins TRBV20-1 and TRBJ1-1; D gene unclear. V was shortened by 5 bases and J by 7 bases, with 11 bases between the two germline ends. The CDR3 contains 11 residues. Germline values: CDR1 DFQATT, CDR2 SNEGSKA (reference sequence). CDR3 bases: TGCAGTGCTGCCGGCCGTATTGAAGCTTTCTTT. It specifies CSAAGRIEAFF.

The chain joins TRBV30 to TRBJ1-1; TRBD1 matches at 11 bases. J gave up 6 bases and V 1 base, and 7 bases lay outside the gene matches. The CDR3 spans 15 residues. Looked up from germline, CDR1 is GTSNPN and CDR2 is SVGIG (reference sequence). CDR3 bases: TGTGCCTGGAGTGGCGGGGACAGGGGGTTTGCTGAAGCTTTCTTT. Protein: CAWSGGDRGFAEAFF. Based on the CDR3 plus reference TRBV30 and TRBJ1-1, the full variable domain is SQTIHQWPATLVQPVGSPLSLECTVEGTSNPNLYWYRQAAGRGLQLLFYSVGIGQISSEVPQNLSASRPQDRQFILSSKKLLLSDSGFYLCAWSGGDRGFAEAFFGQGTRLTVV.